Below are 5 T cell receptor beta chains sequenced from a single sample in a study of beta chain features in type 1 diabetes. These TCRs are of unknown antigen specificity. Expressed TCRB transcripts were sequenced because the entire RNA isolate underwent reverse transcription. The method was immunoSEQ multiplex PCR; TCRdb's version includes in-frame clones alone and lacks a portion of them. The table includes 300,000 to 350,000 clones, roughly 12% detected once. Overall study findings and caveats: Across all four CD4+ subsets, people with type 1 diabetes showed modestly shorter TCRB CDR3s.

Sequencing input: naive CD4+ T cells from blood. The receptors here all came from a woman between 18 and 29 years old with type 1 diabetes.

This clone was found a few times. The chain recombines TRBV5-1 with TRBJ2-1; TRBD2 matches at 9 bases. J was trimmed by 5 bases and V by 2 bases; bases with no gene match: 8. Germline CDR1 SGHRS, CDR2 YFSETQ. There are 16 residues in the CDR3. The CDR3 spells CASSFVAGAYHNEQFF. In nucleotides, the CDR3 is TGCGCCAGCAGCTTCGTAGCGGGAGCTTACCACAATGAGCAGTTCTTC. The complete variable domain, with remaining parts taken from reference TRBV5-1 and TRBJ2-1, reads KAGVTQTPRYLIKTRGQQVTLSCSPISGHRSVSWYQQTPGQGLQFLFEYFSETQRNKGNFPGRFSGRQFSNSRSEMNVSTLELGDSALYLCASSFVAGAYHNEQFFGPGTRLTVL.

The chain employs TRBV6-5 and TRBJ2-7, with no clear D. Germline V gene lookup returns CDR1 MNHEY and CDR2 SVGAGI. V was clipped by 2 bases and J by 0 bases, with 8 bases between them. The CDR3 totals 14 residues. The CDR3 bases are TGTGCCAGCAGTTACACTGCGGACTCCTACGAGCAGTACGTC. Protein product: CASSYTADSYEQYV.

This chain connects TRBV25-1 to TRBJ2-5, with D possibly being TRBD1 (5 bases). This CDR3 contains 14 residues. V gave up 1 base and J gave up 2 bases, with 8 bases separating them. Germline CDR1 MGHDK, CDR2 SYGVNS. The CDR3 sequence is CASSEWSGQETQYF. The CDR3 DNA is TGTGCCAGCAGTGAATGGTCAGGGCAAGAGACCCAGTACTTC.

This chain joins TRBV6-5 and TRBJ1-1; a weak D match, TRBD1 (5 bases). Between the trimmed V and J ends, which lost 5 bases and 0 bases, there was a span of 10 bases. This CDR3 has 14 amino acids. The germline V gene encodes CDR1 MNHEY and CDR2 SVGAGI. The CDR3 spells CASSPGHMNTEAFF. In nucleotides, the CDR3 is TGTGCCAGCAGTCCCGGACACATGAACACTGAAGCTTTCTTT.

This chain links TRBV7-2 with TRBJ2-7; D is possibly TRBD1 (5 bases). The CDR3 length is 15 residues. Trimming took 1 base from V and 2 from J, leaving 12 bases between them. In germline, CDR1 is SGHTA, CDR2 FQGNSA. The CDR3 is CASSLGAGLPYEQYF. The CDR3 coding sequence is TGTGCCAGCAGCTTAGGGGCAGGGTTGCCCTACGAGCAGTACTTC. Variable domain in full (rest from reference TRBV7-2 and TRBJ2-7): GAGVSQSPSNKVTEKGKDVELRCDPISGHTALYWYRQSLGQGLEFLIYFQGNSAPDKSGLPSDRFSAERTGGSVSTLTIQRTQQEDSAVYLCASSLGAGLPYEQYFGPGTRLTVT.